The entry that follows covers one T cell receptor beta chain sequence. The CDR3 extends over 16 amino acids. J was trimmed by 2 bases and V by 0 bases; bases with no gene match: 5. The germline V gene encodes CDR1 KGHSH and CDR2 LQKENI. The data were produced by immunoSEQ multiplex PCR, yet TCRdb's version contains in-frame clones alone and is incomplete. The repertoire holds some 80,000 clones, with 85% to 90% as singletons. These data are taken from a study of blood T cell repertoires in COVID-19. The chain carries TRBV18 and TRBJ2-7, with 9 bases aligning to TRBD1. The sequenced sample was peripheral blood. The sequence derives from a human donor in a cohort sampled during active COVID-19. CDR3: CASSPPNGQGTYEQYF. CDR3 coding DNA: TGTGCCAGCTCACCACCCAATGGACAGGGGACCTACGAGCAGTACTTC.